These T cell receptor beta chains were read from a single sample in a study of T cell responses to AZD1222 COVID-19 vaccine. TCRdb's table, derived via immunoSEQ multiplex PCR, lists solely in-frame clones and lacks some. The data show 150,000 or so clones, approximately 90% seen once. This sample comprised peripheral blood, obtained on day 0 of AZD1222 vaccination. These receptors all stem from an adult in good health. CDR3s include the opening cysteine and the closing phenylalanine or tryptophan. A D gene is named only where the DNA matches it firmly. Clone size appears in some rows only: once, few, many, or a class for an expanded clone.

cdr3_nt: TGCGCCAGCAGTTTGGGCTCTGGAAACACCATATATTTT
cdr3_aa: CASSLGSGNTIYF
cdr3_length: 13
clone_size: NA
d_call: NA
j_call: TRBJ1-3
v_call: TRBV23-1

cdr3_nt: TGTGCCAGCAGTGAAGATATACAGTTTAACTATGGCTACACCTTC
cdr3_aa: CASSEDIQFNYGYTF
cdr3_length: 15
clone_size: NA
d_call: NA
j_call: TRBJ1-2
v_call: TRBV6-1

cdr3_nt: TGTGCCAGCTCACCACCGACAGGACCTAACTATGGCTACACCTTC
cdr3_aa: CASSPPTGPNYGYTF
cdr3_length: 15
clone_size: NA
d_call: NA
j_call: TRBJ1-2
v_call: TRBV18

cdr3_nt: TGTGCCAGCAGCCAAGGCCGGGACAGGGCCTCCTACGAGCAGTACTTC
cdr3_aa: CASSQGRDRASYEQYF
cdr3_length: 16
clone_size: NA
d_call: TRBD1
j_call: TRBJ2-7
v_call: TRBV7-2

cdr3_nt: TGTGCCAGTAGCCCCTGGGTGGCAGGAAAGAACACTGAAGCTTTCTTT
cdr3_aa: CASSPWVAGKNTEAFF
cdr3_length: 16
clone_size: NA
d_call: NA
j_call: TRBJ1-1
v_call: TRBV19

cdr3_nt: TGTGCCAGCAGAGAGGACAGGGGTAACTATGGCTACACCTTC
cdr3_aa: CASREDRGNYGYTF
cdr3_length: 14
clone_size: NA
d_call: TRBD1
j_call: TRBJ1-2
v_call: TRBV6-4

cdr3_nt: TGTGCCAGCAAGGGAGGACTAGCGCTTTACAATGAGCAGTTCTTC
cdr3_aa: CASKGGLALYNEQFF
cdr3_length: 15
clone_size: once
d_call: TRBD2
j_call: TRBJ2-1
v_call: TRBV6-5

cdr3_nt: TGTGCCAGCAGTTTACCGCCAGCCTACGAGCAGTACTTC
cdr3_aa: CASSLPPAYEQYF
cdr3_length: 13
clone_size: NA
d_call: NA
j_call: TRBJ2-7
v_call: TRBV12-3/TRBV12-4

cdr3_nt: TGTGCCAGCAGCTGGGGGAAGGGGGCCTCGACCGATACGCAGTATTTT
cdr3_aa: CASSWGKGASTDTQYF
cdr3_length: 16
clone_size: once
d_call: TRBD1
j_call: TRBJ2-3
v_call: TRBV11-2

cdr3_nt: TGTGCCAGTAGTATAAGTTCGGAAGGCTACACCTTC
cdr3_aa: CASSISSEGYTF
cdr3_length: 12
clone_size: NA
d_call: NA
j_call: TRBJ1-2
v_call: TRBV19

cdr3_nt: TGTGCCAGCAGCCCCCGGGGGTACAGGGGGCGAGACACTGAAGCTTTCTTT
cdr3_aa: CASSPRGYRGRDTEAFF
cdr3_length: 17
clone_size: NA
d_call: TRBD1
j_call: TRBJ1-1
v_call: TRBV7-9

cdr3_nt: TGCGCCAGCAGCCAAGCCCCCTGGAATGAGCAGTTCTTC
cdr3_aa: CASSQAPWNEQFF
cdr3_length: 13
clone_size: NA
d_call: NA
j_call: TRBJ2-1
v_call: TRBV4-1

cdr3_nt: TGTGCCAGCAGTTACCCCACAGGGAGTGGCTACACCTTC
cdr3_aa: CASSYPTGSGYTF
cdr3_length: 13
clone_size: NA
d_call: NA
j_call: TRBJ1-2
v_call: TRBV6-6

cdr3_nt: TGTGCCAGTAGCTTGACAGGGGCTGTTACAGATACGCAGTATTTT
cdr3_aa: CASSLTGAVTDTQYF
cdr3_length: 15
clone_size: NA
d_call: TRBD1
j_call: TRBJ2-3
v_call: TRBV19